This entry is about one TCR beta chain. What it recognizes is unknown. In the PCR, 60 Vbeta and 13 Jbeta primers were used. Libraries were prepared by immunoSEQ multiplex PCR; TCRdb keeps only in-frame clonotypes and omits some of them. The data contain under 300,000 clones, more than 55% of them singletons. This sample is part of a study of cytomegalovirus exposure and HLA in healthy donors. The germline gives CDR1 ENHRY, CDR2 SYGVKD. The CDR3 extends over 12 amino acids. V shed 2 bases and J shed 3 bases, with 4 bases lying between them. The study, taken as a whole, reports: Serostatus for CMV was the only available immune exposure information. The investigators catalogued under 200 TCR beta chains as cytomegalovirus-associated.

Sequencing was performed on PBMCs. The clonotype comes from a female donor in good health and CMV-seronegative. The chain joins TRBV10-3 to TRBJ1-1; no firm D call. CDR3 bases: TGTGCCATCAGTGAGACGGACACTGAAGCTTTCTTT. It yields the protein CAISETDTEAFF.